This T cell receptor (beta chain) was observed in a study of CD8 T cells in Susac syndrome. On the study more broadly: Among sequenced Susac syndrome patients, more than 5 had active disease and fewer than ten were in remission.

Definite or probable Susac syndrome was diagnosed using recently defined diagnostic criteria. FACS was used to enrich TEMRA cells, whereas the CD8+ and CD4+ T cells were obtained by negative isolation. When the RNA was reverse transcribed, random hexamers were used with an input of roughly 0.5 to 1 ug. A multiplex approach, immunoSEQ multiplex PCR, amplified TCR beta CDR3 across 54 Vbeta and 13 Jbeta. In TCRdb, the immunoSEQ multiplex PCR reads were re-called with MiXCR into one record per CDR3 protein. The sample consists of approximately 180,000 distinct CDR3 sequences, roughly nine tenths of them appearing once. The V gene lost 3 bases and the J gene lost 0 bases, with 3 bases spanning the gap. CDR3 size: 12 residues. The germline V gene has CDR1 LGHDT and CDR2 YNNKEL (reference sequence).

Sequencing was performed on CD4+ T cells from PBMCs. This sequence joins TRBV3-1 and TRBJ2-7, with D unresolved. The sequence was collected from a human donor with Susac syndrome. Written as DNA, the CDR3 is TGTGCCAGCAGCCATAGCTCCTACGAGCAGTACTTC. This translates into CASSHSSYEQYF.